This record concerns one TCR beta chain sequence. Its antigen is not identified. This sample was included in a study of cytomegalovirus exposure and HLA in healthy donors. Study-wide points: With later analysis, a missense DCLRE1C variant became linked to TCR beta V- and J-gene trimming. As a later analysis showed, several of the most significant clusters appeared to be linked to common viral pathogens. It was confirmed in vitro that three of the CMV-associated chains were specific for CMV antigens. The dataset shows that most TCR sequences were rare, while some public TCRs occurred in many donors.

PCR used 60 Vbeta primers and 13 Jbeta primers. The protocol was immunoSEQ multiplex PCR, while the TCRdb copy is restricted to in-frame clones and leaves out a portion. The data hold under 150,000 clones, with around 85% observed a single time. The CDR3 consists of 15 residues. Germline V gives CDR1 GTSNPN, CDR2 SVGIG (reference sequence). Trimming left V 2 bases short and J 1 base short, with 12 bases between. The sample comprised PBMCs. V is TRBV30 and J is TRBJ1-5, with D perhaps TRBD1 (5 bases). The receptor's source is a boy between 10 and 17 years old in good health and CMV-seronegative. As DNA, the CDR3 is TGTGCCTGGAGTTCATGGGGGGTAAGCAATCAGCCCCAGCATTTT. Residues: CAWSSWGVSNQPQHF.